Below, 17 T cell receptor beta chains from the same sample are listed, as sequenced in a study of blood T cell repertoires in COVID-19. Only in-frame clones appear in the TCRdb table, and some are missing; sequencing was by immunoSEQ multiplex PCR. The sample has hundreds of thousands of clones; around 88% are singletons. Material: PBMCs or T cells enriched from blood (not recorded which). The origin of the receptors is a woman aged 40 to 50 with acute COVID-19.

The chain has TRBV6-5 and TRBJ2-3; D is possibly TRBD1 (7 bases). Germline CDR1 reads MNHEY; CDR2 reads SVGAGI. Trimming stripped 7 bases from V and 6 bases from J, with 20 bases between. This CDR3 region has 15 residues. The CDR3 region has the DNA TGTGCCAGCACGAGGGGGTGGGCGGGACAGGATACGCAGTATTTT. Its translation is CASTRGWAGQDTQYF.

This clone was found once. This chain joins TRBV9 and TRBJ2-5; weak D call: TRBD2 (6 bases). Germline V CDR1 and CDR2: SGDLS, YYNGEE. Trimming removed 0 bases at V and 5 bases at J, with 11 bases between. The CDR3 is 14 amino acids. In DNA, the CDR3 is TGTGCCAGCAGCGTAGCTTTGGAGGGGGAGACCCAGTACTTC. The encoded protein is CASSVALEGETQYF.

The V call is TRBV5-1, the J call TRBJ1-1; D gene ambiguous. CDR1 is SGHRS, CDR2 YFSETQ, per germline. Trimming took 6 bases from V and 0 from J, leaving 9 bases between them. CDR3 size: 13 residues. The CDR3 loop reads CASTAAVNTEAFF. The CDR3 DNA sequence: TGCGCCAGCACTGCCGCGGTGAACACTGAAGCTTTCTTT.

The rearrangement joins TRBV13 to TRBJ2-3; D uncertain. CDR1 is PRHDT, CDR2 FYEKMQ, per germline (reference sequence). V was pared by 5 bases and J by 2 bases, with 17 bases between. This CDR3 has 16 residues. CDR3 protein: CASSATRRRFTDTQYF. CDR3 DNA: TGTGCCAGCAGCGCGACCAGGCGAAGGTTCACAGATACGCAGTATTTT.

The CDR3: CASSQGTNTEAFF. CDR3 in DNA: TGCGCCAGCAGCCAAGGGACTAACACTGAAGCTTTCTTT. The chain is built from TRBV4-1 and TRBJ1-1; D is unresolved. Germline CDR1 MGHRA, CDR2 YSYEKL. V lost 1 base, J lost 2 bases, and 5 bases lay in between. The CDR3 length is 13 residues.

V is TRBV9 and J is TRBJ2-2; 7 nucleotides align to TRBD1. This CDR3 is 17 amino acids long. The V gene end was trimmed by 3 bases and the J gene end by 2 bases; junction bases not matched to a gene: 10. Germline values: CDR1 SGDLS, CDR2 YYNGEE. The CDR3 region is CASSEPHRDSNTGELFF. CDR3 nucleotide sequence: TGTGCCAGCAGCGAACCACACCGGGACAGCAACACCGGGGAGCTGTTTTTT.

The CDR3 loop is CASSSEQWNTEAFF. CDR3 DNA sequence: TGTGCCAGCAGCTCCGAACAGTGGAACACTGAAGCTTTCTTT. The genes are TRBV7-9 and TRBJ1-1; unclear D gene. The CDR3 is 14 amino acids. V lost 4 bases and J 1 base, leaving 10 bases between the germline ends. The germline V gene encodes CDR1 SEHNR and CDR2 FQNEAQ (reference sequence).

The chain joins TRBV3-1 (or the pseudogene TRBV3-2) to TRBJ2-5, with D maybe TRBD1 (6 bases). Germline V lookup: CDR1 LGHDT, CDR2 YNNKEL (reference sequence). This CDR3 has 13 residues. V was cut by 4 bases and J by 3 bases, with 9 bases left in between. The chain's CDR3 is CASSPRTEETQYF. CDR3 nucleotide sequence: TGTGCCAGCAGCCCCCGGACAGAAGAGACCCAGTACTTC.

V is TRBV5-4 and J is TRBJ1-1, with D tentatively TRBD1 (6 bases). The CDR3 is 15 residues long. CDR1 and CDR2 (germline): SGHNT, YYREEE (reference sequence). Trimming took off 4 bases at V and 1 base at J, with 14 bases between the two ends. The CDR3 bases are TGTGCCAGCAGCCCGAAGACAGGAGCGAACACTGAAGCTTTCTTT. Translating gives CASSPKTGANTEAFF. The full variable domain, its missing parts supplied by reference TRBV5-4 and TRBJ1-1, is ETGVTQSPTHLIKTRGQQVTLRCSSQSGHNTVSWYQQALGQGPQFIFQYYREEENGRGNFPPRFSGLQFPNYSSELNVNALELDDSALYLCASSPKTGANTEAFFGQGTRLTVV.

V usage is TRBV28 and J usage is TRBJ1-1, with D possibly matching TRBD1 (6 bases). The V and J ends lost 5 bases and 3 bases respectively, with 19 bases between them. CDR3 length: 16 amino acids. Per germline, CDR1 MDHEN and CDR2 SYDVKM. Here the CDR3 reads CASSTRYRARDTEAFF. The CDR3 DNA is TGTGCCAGCAGTACAAGATACAGGGCTCGGGACACTGAAGCTTTCTTT.

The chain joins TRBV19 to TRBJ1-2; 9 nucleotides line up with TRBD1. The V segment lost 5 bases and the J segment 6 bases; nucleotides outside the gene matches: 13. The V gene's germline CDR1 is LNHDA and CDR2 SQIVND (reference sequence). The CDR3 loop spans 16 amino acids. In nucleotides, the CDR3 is TGTGCCAGTAGTCTCACCTCCGGGACAGGGAACCATGGCTACACCTTC. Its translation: CASSLTSGTGNHGYTF.

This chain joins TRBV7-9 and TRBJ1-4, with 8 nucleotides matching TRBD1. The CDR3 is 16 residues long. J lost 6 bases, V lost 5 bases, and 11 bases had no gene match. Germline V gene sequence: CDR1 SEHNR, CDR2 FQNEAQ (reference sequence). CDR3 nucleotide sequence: TGTGCCAGCAGCACAGGGACAGGAATGGGAGATGAAAAACTGTTTTTT. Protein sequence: CASSTGTGMGDEKLFF.

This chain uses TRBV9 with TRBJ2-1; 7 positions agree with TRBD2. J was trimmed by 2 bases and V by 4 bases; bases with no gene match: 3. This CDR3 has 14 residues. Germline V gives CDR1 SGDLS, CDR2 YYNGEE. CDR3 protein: CASSYGTTYNEQFF. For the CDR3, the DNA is TGTGCCAGCAGCTACGGGACTACCTACAATGAGCAGTTCTTC.

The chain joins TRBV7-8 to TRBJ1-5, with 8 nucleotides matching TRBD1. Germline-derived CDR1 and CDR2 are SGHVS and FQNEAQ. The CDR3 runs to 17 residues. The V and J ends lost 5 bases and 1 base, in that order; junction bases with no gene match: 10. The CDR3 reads CASSPLRDRRSNQPQHF. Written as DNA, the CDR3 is TGTGCCAGCAGCCCGCTCCGGGACAGGAGGAGCAATCAGCCCCAGCATTTT. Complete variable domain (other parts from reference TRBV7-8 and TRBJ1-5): GAGVSQSPRYKVAKRGQDVALRCDPISGHVSLFWYQQALGQGPEFLTYFQNEAQLDKSGLPSDRFFAERPEGSVSTLKIQRTQQEDSAVYLCASSPLRDRRSNQPQHFGDGTRLSIL.

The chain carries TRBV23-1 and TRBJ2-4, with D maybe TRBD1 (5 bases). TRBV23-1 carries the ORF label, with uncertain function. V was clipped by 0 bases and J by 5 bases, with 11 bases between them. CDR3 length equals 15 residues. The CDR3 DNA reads TGCGCCAGCAGTCAATCCTGGGGCAGGGAAAACATTCAGTACTTC. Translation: CASSQSWGRENIQYF.

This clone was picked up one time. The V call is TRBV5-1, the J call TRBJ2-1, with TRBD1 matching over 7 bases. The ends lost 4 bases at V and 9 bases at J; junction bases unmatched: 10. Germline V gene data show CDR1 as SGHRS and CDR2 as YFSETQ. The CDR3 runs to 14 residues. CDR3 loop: CASSQGQIFSEQFF. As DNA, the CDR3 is TGCGCCAGCAGCCAGGGACAGATCTTCAGTGAGCAGTTCTTC.

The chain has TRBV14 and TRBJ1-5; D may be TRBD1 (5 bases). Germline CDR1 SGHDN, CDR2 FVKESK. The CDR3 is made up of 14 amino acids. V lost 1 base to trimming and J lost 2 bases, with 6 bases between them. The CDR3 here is CASSQGGGNQPQHF. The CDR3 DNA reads TGTGCCAGCAGCCAAGGGGGGGGCAATCAGCCCCAGCATTTT.